This TCR beta chain originates from a study of identical twins. Comment on this clonotype: Its antigen is unknown.

Broader study findings: Beta out-of-frame sequences displayed a weaker excess of sharing between twins.

TCRdb recomputed calls from the 5' RACE reads with MiXCR, one row per CDR3 protein. The sample includes fewer than 550,000 distinct CDR3 sequences, around 15% of them seen just once. This sample also belongs to another study, concerning yellow fever vaccine responses in identical twins.

The sample comprised CD4+ T cells sorted from blood. This TCR was recovered from a woman aged 18-35 years in good health.

The CDR3 sequence is CASSDKFTDTQYF. The DNA of the CDR3 is TGTGCCAGCAGCGACAAATTCACAGATACGCAGTATTTT. This chain joins TRBV27 and TRBJ2-3; D is unresolved. The CDR3 extends over 13 amino acids. The ends were cut back, 6 bases at V and 2 bases at J, with 9 bases in the middle. The germline CDR1 and CDR2 sequences are MNHEY and SMNVEV (reference sequence).